The clone carrying this T cell receptor (beta chain) came up once. Its antigen remains unidentified. Germline CDR1 is SGHRS and CDR2 is YFSETQ. Unmatched junction bases numbered 9, after V lost 4 bases and J lost 7 bases. The CDR3 contains 15 residues. These data originate in a study of cytomegalovirus exposure and HLA in healthy donors. The study, taken as a whole, reports: Available immune exposure information covered CMV serostatus only. It was assumed in the presence/absence analyses that sequencing depth was roughly uniform across donors.

Use of 60 Vbeta and 13 Jbeta primers characterized the PCR. Per the original data handling: Later, some 79 million unique TCR beta chains were counted in an analysis, and about 10 million of them were shared. Produced via immunoSEQ multiplex PCR; TCRdb's table is partial and in-frame only. Clone size and V and J calls were adopted from that table, with D and trimming inferred from the DNA. Altogether 76,000 or so clones are present, 65% to 75% being singletons, with the ten largest covering about 16%. What was sequenced was PBMCs. This chain joins TRBV5-1 and TRBJ2-1, with TRBD1 identical over 9 bases. This receptor was identified in a woman aged 40 to 49 in good health and CMV-seropositive. The CDR3 here is CASSRPGTGKNEQFF. The CDR3 DNA follows: TGCGCCAGCAGCCGGCCGGGGACAGGGAAAAATGAGCAGTTCTTC.